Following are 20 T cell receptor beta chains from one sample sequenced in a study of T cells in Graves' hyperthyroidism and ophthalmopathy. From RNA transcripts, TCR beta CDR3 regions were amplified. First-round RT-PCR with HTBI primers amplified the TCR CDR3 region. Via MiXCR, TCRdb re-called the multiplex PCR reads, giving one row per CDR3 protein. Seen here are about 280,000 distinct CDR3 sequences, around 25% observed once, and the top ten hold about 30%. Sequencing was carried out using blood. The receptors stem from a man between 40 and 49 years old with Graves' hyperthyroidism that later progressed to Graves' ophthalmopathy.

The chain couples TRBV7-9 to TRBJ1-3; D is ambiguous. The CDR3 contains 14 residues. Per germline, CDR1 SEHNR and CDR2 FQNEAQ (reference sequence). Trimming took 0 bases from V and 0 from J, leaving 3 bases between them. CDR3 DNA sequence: TGTGCCAGCAGCTTAGCTAGCTCTGGAAACACCATATATTTT. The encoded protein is CASSLASSGNTIYF.

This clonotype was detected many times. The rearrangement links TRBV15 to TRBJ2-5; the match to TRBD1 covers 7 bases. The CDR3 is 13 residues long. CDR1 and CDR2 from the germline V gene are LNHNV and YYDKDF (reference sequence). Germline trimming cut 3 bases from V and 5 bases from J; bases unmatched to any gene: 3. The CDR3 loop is CATSRDRSETQYF. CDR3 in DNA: TGTGCCACCAGCAGGGACAGGTCTGAGACCCAGTACTTC.

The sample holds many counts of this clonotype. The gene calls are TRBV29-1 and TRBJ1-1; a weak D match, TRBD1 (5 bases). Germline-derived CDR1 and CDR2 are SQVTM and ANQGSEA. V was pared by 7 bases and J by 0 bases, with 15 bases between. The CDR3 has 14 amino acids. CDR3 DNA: TGCAGCGCAAAAGGGGCCCACTTGAACACTGAAGCTTTCTTT. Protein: CSAKGAHLNTEAFF.

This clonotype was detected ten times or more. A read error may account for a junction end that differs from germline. The CDR3 coding sequence is TGTGCCACTCAAAGCCGGGTCTCCGCGGACTTC. Its translation: CATQSRVSADF. The V gene is TRBV7-9, the J gene TRBJ2-7; D unclear. Germline V gene sequence: CDR1 SEHNR, CDR2 FQNEAQ (reference sequence). The CDR3 is 11 residues long.

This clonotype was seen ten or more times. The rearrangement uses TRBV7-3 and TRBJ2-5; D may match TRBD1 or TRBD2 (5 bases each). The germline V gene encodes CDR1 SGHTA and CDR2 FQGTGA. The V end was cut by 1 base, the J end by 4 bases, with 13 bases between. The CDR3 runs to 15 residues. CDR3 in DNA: TGTGCCAGCAGCTTAAACGGAATGAGGGGAGAGACCCAGTACTTC. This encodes CASSLNGMRGETQYF. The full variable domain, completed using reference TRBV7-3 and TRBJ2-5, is GAGVSQTPSNKVTEKGKYVELRCDPISGHTALYWYRQSLGQGPEFLIYFQGTGAADDSGLPNDRFFAVRPEGSVSTLKIQRTERGDSAVYLCASSLNGMRGETQYFGPGTRLLVL.

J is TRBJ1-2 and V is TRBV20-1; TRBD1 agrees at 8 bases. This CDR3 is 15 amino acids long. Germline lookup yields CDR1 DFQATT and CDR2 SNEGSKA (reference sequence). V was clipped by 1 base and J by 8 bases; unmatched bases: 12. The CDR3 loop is CSARVMDRVNDGYTF. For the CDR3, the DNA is TGCAGTGCTAGAGTTATGGACAGGGTTAACGACGGCTACACCTTC.

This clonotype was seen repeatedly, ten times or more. CDR3 residues: CASSILGTRLNEQYF. CDR3 coding DNA: TGTGCCAGCAGCATCTTAGGGACTAGGTTGAACGAGCAGTACTTC. The chain combines TRBV12-3 or TRBV12-4 with TRBJ2-7, with 8 bases fitting TRBD2. V shed 6 bases and J 5 bases; nucleotides not matched to a gene: 12. CDR3 length: 15 residues.

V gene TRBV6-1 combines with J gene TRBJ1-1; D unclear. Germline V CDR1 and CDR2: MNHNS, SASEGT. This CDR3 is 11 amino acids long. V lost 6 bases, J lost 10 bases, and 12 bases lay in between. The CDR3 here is CASRPLVGAFF. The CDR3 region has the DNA TGTGCCAGCAGACCCCTTGTTGGAGCTTTCTTT.

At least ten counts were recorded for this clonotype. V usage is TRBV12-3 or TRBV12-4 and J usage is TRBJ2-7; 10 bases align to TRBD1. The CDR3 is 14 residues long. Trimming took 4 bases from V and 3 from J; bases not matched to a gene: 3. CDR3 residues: CASSSGTGDYEQYF. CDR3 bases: TGTGCCAGCAGTTCCGGGACAGGGGACTACGAGCAGTACTTC.

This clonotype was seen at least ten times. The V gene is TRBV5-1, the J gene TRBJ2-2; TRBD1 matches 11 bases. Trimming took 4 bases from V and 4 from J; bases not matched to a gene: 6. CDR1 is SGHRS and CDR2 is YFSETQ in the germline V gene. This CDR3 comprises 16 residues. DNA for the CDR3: TGCGCCAGCAGCCCTCGGGGACAGGGGGGCACCGGGGAGCTGTTTTTT. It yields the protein CASSPRGQGGTGELFF. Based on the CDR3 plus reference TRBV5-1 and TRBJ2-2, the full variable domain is KAGVTQTPRYLIKTRGQQVTLSCSPISGHRSVSWYQQTPGQGLQFLFEYFSETQRNKGNFPGRFSGRQFSNSRSEMNVSTLELGDSALYLCASSPRGQGGTGELFFGEGSRLTVL.

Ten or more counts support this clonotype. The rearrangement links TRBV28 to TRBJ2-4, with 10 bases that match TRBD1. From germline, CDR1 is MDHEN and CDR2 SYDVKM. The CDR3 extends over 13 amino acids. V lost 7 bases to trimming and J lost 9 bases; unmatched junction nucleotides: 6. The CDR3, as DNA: TGTGCCAGCACCGGACAGGGGGACGGCATTCAGTACTTC. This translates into CASTGQGDGIQYF.

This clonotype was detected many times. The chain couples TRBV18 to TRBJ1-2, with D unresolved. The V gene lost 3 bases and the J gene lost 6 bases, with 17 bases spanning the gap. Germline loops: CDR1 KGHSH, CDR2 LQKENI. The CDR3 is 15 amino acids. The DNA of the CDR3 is TGTGCCAGCTCACCGCAAGACGGGCCCGCGGATGGCTACACCTTC. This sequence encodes CASSPQDGPADGYTF.

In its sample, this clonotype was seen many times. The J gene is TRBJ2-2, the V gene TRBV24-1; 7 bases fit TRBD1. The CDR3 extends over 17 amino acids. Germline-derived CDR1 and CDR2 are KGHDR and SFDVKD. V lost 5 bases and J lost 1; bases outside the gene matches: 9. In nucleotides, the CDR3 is TGTGCCACCAGTGGTTTAGAGGGACAGAAGAACACCGGGGAGCTGTTTTTT. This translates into CATSGLEGQKNTGELFF.

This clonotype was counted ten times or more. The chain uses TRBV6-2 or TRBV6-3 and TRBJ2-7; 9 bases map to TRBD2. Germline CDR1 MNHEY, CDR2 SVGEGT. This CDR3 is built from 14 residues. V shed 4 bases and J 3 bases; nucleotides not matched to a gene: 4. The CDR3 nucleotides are TGTGCCAGCAGTTTAGCGGGGGCGAACTACGAGCAGTACTTC. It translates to CASSLAGANYEQYF.

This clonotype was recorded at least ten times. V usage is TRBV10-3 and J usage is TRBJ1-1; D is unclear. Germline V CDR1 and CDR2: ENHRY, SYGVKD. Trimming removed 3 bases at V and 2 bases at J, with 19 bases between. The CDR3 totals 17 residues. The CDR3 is CAISDKAETHPNTEAFF. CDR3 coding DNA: TGTGCCATCAGTGACAAGGCGGAGACCCATCCTAACACTGAAGCTTTCTTT.

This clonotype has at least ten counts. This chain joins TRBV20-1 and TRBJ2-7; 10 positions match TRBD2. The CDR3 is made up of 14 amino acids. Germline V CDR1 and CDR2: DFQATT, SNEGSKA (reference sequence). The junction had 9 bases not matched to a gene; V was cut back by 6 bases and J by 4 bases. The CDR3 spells CSAQRTSGGYEQYF. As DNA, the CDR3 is TGCAGTGCCCAACGGACTAGCGGCGGGTACGAGCAGTACTTC.

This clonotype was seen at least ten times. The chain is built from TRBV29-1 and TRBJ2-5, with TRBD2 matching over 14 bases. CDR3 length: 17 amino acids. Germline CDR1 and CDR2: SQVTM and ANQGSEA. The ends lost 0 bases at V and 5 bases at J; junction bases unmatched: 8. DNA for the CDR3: TGCAGCGTTGAAGATATTCGGGGACTAGCGGGAGTGGAGACCCAGTACTTC. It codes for CSVEDIRGLAGVETQYF.

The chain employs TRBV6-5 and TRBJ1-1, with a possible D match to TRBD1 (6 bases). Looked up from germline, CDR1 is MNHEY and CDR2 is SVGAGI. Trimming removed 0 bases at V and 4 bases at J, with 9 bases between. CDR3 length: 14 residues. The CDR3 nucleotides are TGTGCCAGCAGTTACTCGAGCAGGGGCACTGAAGCTTTCTTT. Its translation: CASSYSSRGTEAFF.

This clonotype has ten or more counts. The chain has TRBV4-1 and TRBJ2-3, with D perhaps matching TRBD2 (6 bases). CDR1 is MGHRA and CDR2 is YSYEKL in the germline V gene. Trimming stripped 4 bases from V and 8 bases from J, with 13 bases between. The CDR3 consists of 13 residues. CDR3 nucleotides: TGCGCCAGCAGCCCGGGAGATTTGGGTACGCAGTATTTT. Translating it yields CASSPGDLGTQYF.

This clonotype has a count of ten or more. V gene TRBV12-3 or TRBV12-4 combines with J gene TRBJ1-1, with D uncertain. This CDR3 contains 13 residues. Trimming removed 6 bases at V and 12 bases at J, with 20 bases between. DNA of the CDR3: TGTGCCAGCAGCCAAGGCCAGGCACTGTCGACTTTCTTT. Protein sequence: CASSQGQALSTFF.